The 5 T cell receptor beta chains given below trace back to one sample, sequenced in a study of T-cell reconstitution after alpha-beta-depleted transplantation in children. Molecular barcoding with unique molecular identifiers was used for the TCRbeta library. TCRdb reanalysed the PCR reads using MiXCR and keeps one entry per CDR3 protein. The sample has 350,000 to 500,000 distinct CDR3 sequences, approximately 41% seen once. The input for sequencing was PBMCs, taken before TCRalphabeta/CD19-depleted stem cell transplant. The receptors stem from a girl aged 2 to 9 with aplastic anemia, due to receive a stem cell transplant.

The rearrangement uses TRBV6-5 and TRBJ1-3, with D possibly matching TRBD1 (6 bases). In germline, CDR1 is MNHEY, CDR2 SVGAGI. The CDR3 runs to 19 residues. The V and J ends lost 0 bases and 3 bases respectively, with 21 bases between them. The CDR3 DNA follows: TGTGCCAGCAGTTACTCGATTGTATTTGGGGGGGGCGTTGGAAACACCATATATTTT. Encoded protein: CASSYSIVFGGGVGNTIYF.

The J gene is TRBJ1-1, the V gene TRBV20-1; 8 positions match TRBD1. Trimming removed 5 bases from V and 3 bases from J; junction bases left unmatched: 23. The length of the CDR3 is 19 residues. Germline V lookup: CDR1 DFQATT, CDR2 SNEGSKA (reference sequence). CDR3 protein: CSALRDRSGPFDRYTEAFF. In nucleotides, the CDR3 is TGCAGTGCTCTCCGGGACAGGTCGGGTCCCTTCGACAGGTACACTGAAGCTTTCTTT.

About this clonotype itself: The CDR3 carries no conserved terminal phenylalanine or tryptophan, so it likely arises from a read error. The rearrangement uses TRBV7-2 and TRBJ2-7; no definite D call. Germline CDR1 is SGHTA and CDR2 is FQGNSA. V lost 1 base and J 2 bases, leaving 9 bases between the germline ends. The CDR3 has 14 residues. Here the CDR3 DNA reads TGTGCCAGCAGCTTAGGGCAGGTAGCCTACGAGCAGTACTTA. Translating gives CASSLGQVAYEQYL.

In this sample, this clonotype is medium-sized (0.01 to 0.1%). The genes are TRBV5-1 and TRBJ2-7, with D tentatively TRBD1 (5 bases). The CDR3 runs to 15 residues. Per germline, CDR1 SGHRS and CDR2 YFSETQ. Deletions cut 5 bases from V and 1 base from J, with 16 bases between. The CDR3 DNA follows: TGCGCCAGCAGACGGCATGACAGCCTGTCCTACGAGCAGTACTTC. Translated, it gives CASRRHDSLSYEQYF.

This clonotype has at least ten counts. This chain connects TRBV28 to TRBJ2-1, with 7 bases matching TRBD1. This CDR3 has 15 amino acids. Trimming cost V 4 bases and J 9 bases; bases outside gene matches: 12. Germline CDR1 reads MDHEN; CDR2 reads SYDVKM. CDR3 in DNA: TGTGCCAGCAGTTCCCAGGGTACAGGGGTGGGTGAGCAGTTCTTC. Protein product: CASSSQGTGVGEQFF.